Sequencing of this TCR beta chain was carried out in a study of vaccination and CD4 T cells after COVID-19. General observations from the study: In convalescent patients, a median roughly 87% of post-vaccine SARS-CoV-2-reactive clones appeared only after vaccination.

Judged by abundance, this clonotype is large. The antigen remains unidentified. Once obtained from cultured CD4+ T cells, the DNA was sequenced using the Oncomine TCR Beta short-read assay. Someone extracted genomic DNA from cultured CD4+ T cells. TCRdb redid the calling of the PCR reads with MiXCR, one entry per CDR3 protein. The sample includes thousands of distinct CDR3 sequences, under 75% seen only once; the top ten take under 35%. The CDR3 is made up of 15 amino acids. Trimming took 6 bases from V and 5 from J; bases not matched to a gene: 12. Documented treatment: roughly ten-day PBMC culture with coronavirus spike peptide pools or control peptides (ViraFEST assay). Collection of the unexposed donor's CD4+ T cells took place before the COVID-19 pandemic (2011-2018).

Material for sequencing was CD4+ T cells from blood, cultured in vitro. V and J are TRBV12-3 or TRBV12-4 and TRBJ1-1, with 7 bases lining up with TRBD1. This receptor was identified in a human donor in good health. The CDR3 DNA reads TGTGCCAGCAGATACCTTCGACAGGGTCGGACTGAAGCTTTCTTT. Encoded protein: CASRYLRQGRTEAFF.